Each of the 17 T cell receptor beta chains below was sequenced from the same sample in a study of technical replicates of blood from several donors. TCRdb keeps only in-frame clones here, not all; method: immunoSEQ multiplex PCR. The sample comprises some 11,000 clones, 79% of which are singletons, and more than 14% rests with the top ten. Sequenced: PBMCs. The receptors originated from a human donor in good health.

The CDR3 nucleotides read TGTGCCTGGATCGGAGGCTCCAGCTCCTACAATGAGCAGTTCTTC. Protein sequence: CAWIGGSSSYNEQFF. The chain has TRBV30 and TRBJ2-1, with D possibly being TRBD2 (5 bases). Germline CDR1 is GTSNPN and CDR2 is SVGIG (reference sequence). The V gene lost 4 bases and the J gene lost 0 bases, with 13 bases spanning the gap. The length of the CDR3 is 15 residues.

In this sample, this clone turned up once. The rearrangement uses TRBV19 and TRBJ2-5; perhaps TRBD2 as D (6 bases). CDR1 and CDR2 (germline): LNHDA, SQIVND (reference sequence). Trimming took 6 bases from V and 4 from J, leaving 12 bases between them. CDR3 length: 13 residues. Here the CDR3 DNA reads TGTGCCAGTAGCGGGACTGAGGGAGAGACCCAGTACTTC. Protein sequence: CASSGTEGETQYF.

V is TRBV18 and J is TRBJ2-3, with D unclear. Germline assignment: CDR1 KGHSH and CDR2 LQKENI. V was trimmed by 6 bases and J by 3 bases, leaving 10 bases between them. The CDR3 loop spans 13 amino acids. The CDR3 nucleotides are TGTGCCAGCTCGGCCCTAGGTACAGATACGCAGTATTTT. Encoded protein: CASSALGTDTQYF.

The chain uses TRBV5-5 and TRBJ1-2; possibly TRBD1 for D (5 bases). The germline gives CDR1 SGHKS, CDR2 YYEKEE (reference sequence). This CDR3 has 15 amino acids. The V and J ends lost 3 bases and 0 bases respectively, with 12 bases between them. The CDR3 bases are TGTGCCAGCAGCTCACAGGCGGTAGCTAACTATGGCTACACCTTC. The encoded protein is CASSSQAVANYGYTF.

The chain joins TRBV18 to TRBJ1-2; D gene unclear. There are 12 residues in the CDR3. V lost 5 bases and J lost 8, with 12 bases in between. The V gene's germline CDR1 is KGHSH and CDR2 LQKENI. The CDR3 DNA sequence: TGTGCCAGCTCAAGTGAGGAAAGCGGCTACACCTTC. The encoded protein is CASSSEESGYTF.

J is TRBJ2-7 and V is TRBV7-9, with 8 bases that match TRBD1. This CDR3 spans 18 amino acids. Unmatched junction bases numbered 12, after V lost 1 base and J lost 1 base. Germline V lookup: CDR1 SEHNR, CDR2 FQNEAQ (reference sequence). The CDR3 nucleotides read TGTGCCAGCAGCTTAGTTAGGATTGGGACAGGACCTTCCTACGAGCAGTACTTC. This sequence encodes CASSLVRIGTGPSYEQYF. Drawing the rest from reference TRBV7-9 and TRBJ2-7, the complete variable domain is DTGVSQNPRHKITKRGQNVTFRCDPISEHNRLYWYRQTLGQGPEFLTYFQNEAQLEKSRLLSDRFSAERPKGSFSTLEIQRTEQGDSAMYLCASSLVRIGTGPSYEQYFGPGTRLTVT.

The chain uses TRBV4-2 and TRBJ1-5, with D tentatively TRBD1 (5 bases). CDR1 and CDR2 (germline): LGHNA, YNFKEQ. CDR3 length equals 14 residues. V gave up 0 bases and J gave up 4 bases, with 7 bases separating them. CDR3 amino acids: CASSQDQGNQPQHF. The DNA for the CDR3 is TGTGCCAGCAGCCAAGACCAGGGTAATCAGCCCCAGCATTTT.

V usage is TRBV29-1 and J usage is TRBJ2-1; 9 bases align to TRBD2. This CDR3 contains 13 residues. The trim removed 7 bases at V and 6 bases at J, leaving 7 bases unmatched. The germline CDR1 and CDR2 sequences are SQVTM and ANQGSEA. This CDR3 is CSGGSGSPNEQFF. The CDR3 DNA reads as TGCAGCGGTGGTAGCGGGAGCCCCAATGAGCAGTTCTTC.

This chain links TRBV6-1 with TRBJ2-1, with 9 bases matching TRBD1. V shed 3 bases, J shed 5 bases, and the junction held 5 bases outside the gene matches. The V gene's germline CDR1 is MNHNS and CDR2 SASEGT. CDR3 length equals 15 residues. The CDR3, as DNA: TGTGCCAGCAGTGACCCGGGACAGGGAAACAATGAGCAGTTCTTC. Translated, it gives CASSDPGQGNNEQFF.

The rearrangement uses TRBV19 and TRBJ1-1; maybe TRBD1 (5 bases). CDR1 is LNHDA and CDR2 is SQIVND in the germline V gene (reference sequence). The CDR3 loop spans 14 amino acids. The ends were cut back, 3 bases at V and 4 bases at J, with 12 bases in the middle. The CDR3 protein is CASSMEGRVTEAFF. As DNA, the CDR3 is TGTGCCAGTAGTATGGAGGGGAGGGTCACTGAAGCTTTCTTT.

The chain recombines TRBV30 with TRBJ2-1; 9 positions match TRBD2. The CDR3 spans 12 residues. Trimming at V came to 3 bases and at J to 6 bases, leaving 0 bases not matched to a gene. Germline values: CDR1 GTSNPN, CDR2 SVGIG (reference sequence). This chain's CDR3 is CAWRREGNEQFF. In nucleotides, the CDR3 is TGTGCCTGGAGGCGGGAGGGCAATGAGCAGTTCTTC.

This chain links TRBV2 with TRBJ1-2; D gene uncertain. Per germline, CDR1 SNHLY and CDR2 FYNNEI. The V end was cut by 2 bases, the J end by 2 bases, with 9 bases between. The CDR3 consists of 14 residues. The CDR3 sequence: CASSETGRNYGYTF. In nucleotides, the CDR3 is TGTGCCAGCAGTGAAACGGGGAGGAACTATGGCTACACCTTC.

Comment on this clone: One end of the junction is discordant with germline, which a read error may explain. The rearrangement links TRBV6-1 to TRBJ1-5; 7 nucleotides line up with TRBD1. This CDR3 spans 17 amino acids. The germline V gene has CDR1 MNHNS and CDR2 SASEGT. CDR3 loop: CASIEPPRGDSNQPQHF. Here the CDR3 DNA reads TGTGCCAGCATTGAACCCCCCAGGGGGGATAGCAATCAGCCCCAGCATTTT.

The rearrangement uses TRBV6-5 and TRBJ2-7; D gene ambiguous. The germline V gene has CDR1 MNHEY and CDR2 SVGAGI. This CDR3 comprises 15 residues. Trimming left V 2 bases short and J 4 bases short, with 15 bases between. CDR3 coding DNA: TGTGCCAGCAGTTACACCGTACTTGGGCGATACGAGCAGTACTTC. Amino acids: CASSYTVLGRYEQYF.

CDR3 loop: CASSLTTITGNTIYF. The CDR3 DNA reads as TGTGCCAGCAGCCTAACGACAATAACTGGAAACACCATATATTTT. The J gene is TRBJ1-3, the V gene TRBV7-9; no clear D gene. V was shortened by 5 bases and J by 2 bases, with 13 bases between the two germline ends. Looked up from germline, CDR1 is SEHNR and CDR2 is FQNEAQ (reference sequence). The CDR3 has 15 amino acids.

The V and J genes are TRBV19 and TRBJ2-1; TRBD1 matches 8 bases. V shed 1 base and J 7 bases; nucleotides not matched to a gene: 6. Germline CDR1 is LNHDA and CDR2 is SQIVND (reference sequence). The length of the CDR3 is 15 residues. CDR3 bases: TGTGCCAGTAGTATAGCCGGCAGGGGGCGGAATGAGCAGTTCTTC. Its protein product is CASSIAGRGRNEQFF.

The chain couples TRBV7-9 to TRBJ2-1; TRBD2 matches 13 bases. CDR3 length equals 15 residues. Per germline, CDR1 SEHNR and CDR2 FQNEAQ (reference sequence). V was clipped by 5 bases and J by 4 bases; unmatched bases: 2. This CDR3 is CASSPGLAGYNEQFF. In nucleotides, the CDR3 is TGTGCCAGCAGCCCGGGACTAGCGGGATACAATGAGCAGTTCTTC.